A single sample gave rise to the 13 T cell receptor beta chains below, sequenced in a study of blood T cell repertoires in COVID-19 (dated by TCRdb to 2020 to 2022). To prepare the library, the immunoSEQ multiplex PCR assay was applied. The immuneACCESS repertoire file appears here via TCRdb, limited to in-frame rearrangements. These files lack a portion of the clones; in checked studies, under half of the deficit traces to unresolved V genes, and the cause of the others is not known. For this sample there are about 410,000 clones; roughly 90% appear just once. The ten most abundant clones make up roughly 1.6% of the sample. The source material was peripheral blood. The origin of the receptors is a woman aged 40 to 50 with COVID-19, enrolled during active disease.

The V and J genes are TRBV28 and TRBJ1-2; 7 nucleotides line up with TRBD1. Trimming took 5 bases from V and 8 from J; bases not matched to a gene: 14. CDR1 MDHEN and CDR2 SYDVKM come from the germline V gene. This CDR3 has 15 amino acids. Here the CDR3 DNA reads TGTGCCAGCAGTCTCAAGACAGGGCCAAGGGTAGGCTACACCTTC. Protein product: CASSLKTGPRVGYTF.

The sample holds one count of this clone. The chain couples TRBV3-1 (or the pseudogene TRBV3-2) to TRBJ2-3, with TRBD2 matching 12 bases. The CDR3 is 19 residues long. Germline V lookup: CDR1 LGHDT, CDR2 YNNKEL (reference sequence). V lost 3 bases to trimming and J lost 6 bases; unmatched junction nucleotides: 16. The DNA for the CDR3 is TGTGCCAGCAGCCAGGGAAACCTAAGGACTAGCGGGGCTCGGGATACGCAGTATTTT. It codes for CASSQGNLRTSGARDTQYF.

This chain joins TRBV5-1 and TRBJ2-2; no firm D call. The CDR3 loop spans 14 amino acids. The germline V gene has CDR1 SGHRS and CDR2 YFSETQ. The V end was cut by 0 bases, the J end by 2 bases, with 5 bases between. CDR3 protein: CASSLALNTGELFF. As DNA, the CDR3 is TGCGCCAGCAGCTTGGCGCTAAACACCGGGGAGCTGTTTTTT.

This chain joins TRBV19 and TRBJ1-5; 9 bases fit TRBD1. Losses at the gene ends were 6 bases for V and 7 bases for J; bases not matched to a gene: 7. CDR3 length: 14 residues. Germline lookup yields CDR1 LNHDA and CDR2 SQIVND (reference sequence). The CDR3 protein is CASRGQGNNQPQHF. CDR3 coding DNA: TGTGCCAGTAGGGGACAGGGCAATAACCAGCCCCAGCATTTT.

The gene calls are TRBV4-3 and TRBJ1-6, with TRBD1 identical over 9 bases. V shed 5 bases and J 5 bases; nucleotides not matched to a gene: 4. The length of the CDR3 is 15 residues. The germline CDR1 and CDR2 sequences are LGHNA and YSLEER. The CDR3 DNA reads as TGCGCCAGCAGCACCGACAGGGGGAATAATTCACCCCTCCACTTT. Amino acid sequence: CASSTDRGNNSPLHF.

This clone was seen a few times. The chain combines TRBV7-2 with TRBJ1-1; TRBD1 aligns across 9 bases. Trimming at V came to 4 bases and at J to 4 bases, leaving 4 bases not matched to a gene. This CDR3 has 14 residues. Germline CDR1 SGHTA, CDR2 FQGNSA. The CDR3 region is CASSSQGAPTEAFF. The CDR3 coding sequence is TGTGCCAGCAGCTCACAGGGGGCGCCCACTGAAGCTTTCTTT. The entire variable domain, with the rest obtained from reference TRBV7-2 and TRBJ1-1, is as follows: GAGVSQSPSNKVTEKGKDVELRCDPISGHTALYWYRQSLGQGLEFLIYFQGNSAPDKSGLPSDRFSAERTGGSVSTLTIQRTQQEDSAVYLCASSSQGAPTEAFFGQGTRLTVV.

The chain is built from TRBV5-6 and TRBJ1-3; D is ambiguous. V lost 1 base to trimming and J lost 0 bases, with 14 bases between them. The CDR3 runs 17 residues. Germline V gives CDR1 SGHDT, CDR2 YYEEEE. The DNA for the CDR3 is TGTGCCAGCAGCTTGCCGGGGAGGGAGAGCTCTGGAAACACCATATATTTT. This codes for CASSLPGRESSGNTIYF.

The CDR3 reads CASSLDMGGRSYNEQFF. In DNA, the CDR3 is TGTGCCAGCAGCTTAGACATGGGGGGGAGGTCCTACAATGAGCAGTTCTTC. The chain employs TRBV11-3 and TRBJ2-1, with 7 bases lining up with TRBD2. The CDR3 has 17 amino acids. After removal of 0 bases from V and 1 base from J, the junction contained 6 bases not matched to a gene. Germline CDR1 and CDR2: SGHNT and YENEEA.

V is TRBV5-4 and J is TRBJ1-1; possibly TRBD1 for D (6 bases). V lost 1 base and J lost 4, with 11 bases in between. This CDR3 is 14 amino acids long. Germline CDR1 and CDR2: SGHNT and YYREEE (reference sequence). The CDR3 region has the DNA TGTGCCAGCAGCTTGACAGGGAGGGCCACTGAAGCTTTCTTT. Its translation: CASSLTGRATEAFF.

This chain connects TRBV28 to TRBJ2-3, with 8 bases matching TRBD1. The CDR3 contains 15 residues. The V and J ends lost 6 bases and 1 base, in that order; junction bases with no gene match: 6. Germline-derived CDR1 and CDR2 are MDHEN and SYDVKM. Here the CDR3 DNA reads TGTGCCAGCAGACCAGGGGGCGAAGGCACAGATACGCAGTATTTT. It yields the protein CASRPGGEGTDTQYF.

V usage is TRBV18 and J usage is TRBJ1-1, with D hard to call. V was trimmed by 3 bases and J by 5 bases, leaving 19 bases between them. The CDR3 is 16 residues long. CDR1 and CDR2 from the germline V gene are KGHSH and LQKENI. CDR3 sequence: CASSPTRTRPRTEAFF. Here the CDR3 DNA reads TGTGCCAGCTCACCGACTCGGACTCGGCCAAGGACTGAAGCTTTCTTT.

The rearrangement uses TRBV12-5 and TRBJ2-5, with 8 bases aligning to TRBD2. V lost 3 bases to trimming and J lost 0 bases; unmatched junction nucleotides: 3. The CDR3 extends over 15 amino acids. CDR1 is LGHNT and CDR2 is FRNRAP in the germline V gene. Here the CDR3 DNA reads TGTGCTAGTGGTTTAGTAGCGGGGTACCAAGAGACCCAGTACTTC. It codes for CASGLVAGYQETQYF.

The chain combines TRBV29-1 with TRBJ2-5; 8 nucleotides match TRBD2. Germline loops: CDR1 SQVTM, CDR2 ANQGSEA. This CDR3 is 13 amino acids long. The V gene end was trimmed by 4 bases and the J gene end by 5 bases; junction bases not matched to a gene: 6. CDR3 sequence: CSVASSGYETQYF. The DNA of the CDR3 is TGCAGCGTTGCATCTAGCGGGTACGAGACCCAGTACTTC.